This T cell receptor beta chain was sequenced during a study of cytomegalovirus exposure and HLA in healthy donors. Trimming stripped 6 bases from V and 5 bases from J, with 14 bases between. The CDR3 contains 14 residues. Per germline, CDR1 KGHSH and CDR2 LQKENI. The primer mix had 60 Vbeta and 13 Jbeta primers. Sequencing was performed with immunoSEQ multiplex PCR; in TCRdb, only in-frame clones are kept and a portion is missing. The table has 130,000 or so clones, approximately 82% seen once. The chain joins TRBV18 to TRBJ1-5; D possibly corresponds to TRBD1 (6 bases). Sample: PBMCs. This clonotype was obtained from a female donor in good health and CMV-seronegative. The CDR3 nucleotides are TGTGCCAGCTCCCGCGGACAGCGCGATCAGCCCCAGCATTTT. The encoded protein is CASSRGQRDQPQHF.